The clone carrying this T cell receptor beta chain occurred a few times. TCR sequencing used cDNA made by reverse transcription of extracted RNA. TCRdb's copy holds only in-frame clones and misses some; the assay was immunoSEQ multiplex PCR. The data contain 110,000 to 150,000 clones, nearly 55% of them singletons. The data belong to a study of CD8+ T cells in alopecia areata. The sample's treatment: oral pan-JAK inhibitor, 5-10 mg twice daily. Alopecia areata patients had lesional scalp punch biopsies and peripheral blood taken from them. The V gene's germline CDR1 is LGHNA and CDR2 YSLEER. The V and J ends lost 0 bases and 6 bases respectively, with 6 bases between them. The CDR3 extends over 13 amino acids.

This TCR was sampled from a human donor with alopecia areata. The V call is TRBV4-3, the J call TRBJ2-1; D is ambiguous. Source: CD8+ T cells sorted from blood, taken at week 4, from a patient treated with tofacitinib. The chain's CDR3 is CASSQDGGNEQFF. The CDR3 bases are TGCGCCAGCAGCCAAGACGGCGGCAATGAGCAGTTCTTC.